Listed below are T cell receptor beta chains from one sample, sequenced in a study of shared clonotypes between healthy human individuals. Assay used: immunoSEQ multiplex PCR; TCRdb lists only in-frame clones, some missing. The sample lists about 2.4 million clones; under 95% were seen once. Sequenced: naive CD4+ T cells from PBMCs. The receptors derive from a man aged 18 to 29 in good health. Some clones in this sample may be carry-over from other donors' samples. Both conserved end residues are part of each CDR3. Each record gives: V gene, J gene, D gene, clone size, CDR3 protein, CDR3 DNA. A D gene is named only where the DNA matches it firmly. Only part of the rows carry a size: once, few, many, or a class if the clone is expanded.

>TRBV7-9|TRBJ2-3|-|-
CASTPRDNTDTQYF
TGTGCCAGCACCCCCAGGGACAACACAGATACGCAGTATTTT
>TRBV7-8|TRBJ2-1|TRBD2|once
CASSFLGLAGNEQFF
TGTGCCAGCAGCTTTTTGGGACTAGCGGGCAATGAGCAGTTCTTC
>TRBV12-1|TRBJ1-2|-|once
CAHRGGAGYTF
TGTGCCCACCGAGGGGGCGCTGGCTACACCTTC
>TRBV5-1|TRBJ2-2|TRBD2|-
CASDPGTSGSGLGELFF
TGCGCCAGCGACCCCGGGACTAGCGGGAGCGGATTAGGGGAGCTGTTTTTT
>TRBV30|TRBJ1-4|-|-
CAWSAGLGGGSEKLFF
TGTGCCTGGAGTGCGGGGCTGGGCGGCGGGTCTGAAAAACTGTTTTTT
>TRBV5-1|TRBJ1-2|-|-
CASSLGGQLNYGYTF
TGCGCCAGCAGCTTGGGCGGACAGCTGAACTATGGCTACACCTTC
>TRBV28|TRBJ1-5|-|-
CASSSYTHQPQHF
TGTGCCAGCAGTTCATACACCCATCAGCCCCAGCATTTT
>TRBV19|TRBJ1-5|TRBD1|-
CASSGTQGAGGQPQHF
TGTGCCAGTAGTGGAACCCAGGGGGCGGGAGGACAGCCCCAGCATTTT
>TRBV2|TRBJ2-3|TRBD2|-
CASLRGRADTQYF
TGTGCCAGCCTGCGCGGGAGAGCAGATACGCAGTATTTT
>TRBV4-1|TRBJ2-1|-|-
CASSQVGGARYNEQFF
TGCGCCAGCAGCCAAGTCGGAGGGGCGCGGTACAATGAGCAGTTCTTC
>TRBV5-4|TRBJ2-5|TRBD2|-
CASSPGPGRGETQYF
TGTGCCAGCAGCCCCGGACCGGGGAGGGGAGAGACCCAGTACTTC
>TRBV19|TRBJ2-1|-|-
CASSIRPNNEQFF
TGTGCCAGTAGTATAAGACCAAACAATGAGCAGTTCTTC
>TRBV7-6|TRBJ2-1|-|once
CASSSTGTGGGEQFF
TGTGCCAGCAGCTCAACCGGGACCGGGGGTGGTGAGCAGTTCTTC
>TRBV5-1|TRBJ2-7|-|-
CASSLGGGGSFRYEQYF
TGCGCCAGCAGCTTGGGTGGAGGGGGCAGCTTTCGCTACGAGCAGTACTTC
>TRBV23-1|TRBJ2-7|TRBD2|-
CASSRLAGPTYEQYF
TGCGCCAGCAGCCGACTAGCGGGACCTACCTACGAGCAGTACTTC
>TRBV10-2|TRBJ2-1|-|-
CASSEYLGRNEQFF
TGCGCCAGCAGTGAGTACCTAGGGAGGAATGAGCAGTTCTTC
>TRBV25-1|TRBJ1-5|-|-
CASSEYIGGPQHF
TGTGCCAGCAGTGAATATATTGGTGGACCCCAGCATTTT
>TRBV5-1|TRBJ1-5|TRBD1|-
CASSPWDSLNQPQHF
TGCGCCAGCAGCCCCTGGGACAGCCTCAATCAGCCCCAGCATTTT
>TRBV7-2|TRBJ2-7|TRBD2|-
CASSSGLADYEQYF
TGTGCCAGCAGCTCGGGACTAGCGGACTACGAGCAGTACTTC
>TRBV29-1|TRBJ2-7|-|-
CSVRTPSSYEQYF
TGCAGCGTCAGGACACCGTCCTCCTACGAGCAGTACTTC
>TRBV2|TRBJ1-5|TRBD1|-
CASSSGLQGTQPQHF
TGTGCCAGCTCCTCTGGCTTACAGGGGACTCAGCCCCAGCATTTT
>TRBV19|TRBJ1-4|-|-
CASLAQGHRKLFF
TGTGCCAGTTTGGCACAGGGTCATCGGAAACTGTTTTTT
>TRBV14|TRBJ2-7|-|few
CASSLKGYEQYF
TGTGCCAGCAGCCTGAAAGGGTACGAGCAGTACTTC
>TRBV4-1|TRBJ2-7|TRBD2|-
CASSPGLAGVFFEQYF
TGCGCCAGCAGCCCCGGACTAGCGGGAGTTTTTTTCGAGCAGTACTTC
>TRBV6-5|TRBJ2-7|TRBD1|-
CASSYGTARTYEQYF
TGTGCCAGCAGTTATGGGACAGCCCGGACCTACGAGCAGTACTTC
>TRBV7-9|TRBJ2-6|-|-
CASSLGLTGANVLTF
TGTGCCAGCAGCTTAGGACTTACAGGGGCCAACGTCCTGACTTTC
>TRBV19|TRBJ1-2|-|-
CASSMRQAWGYTF
TGTGCCAGTAGTATGAGACAGGCCTGGGGCTACACCTTC
>TRBV11-2|TRBJ1-2|-|-
CASSPVGQRTYGYTF
TGTGCCAGCAGCCCAGTAGGACAGAGAACTTATGGCTACACCTTC
>TRBV5-1|TRBJ2-2|TRBD1|once
CASHEQGAQTGELFF
TGCGCCAGCCACGAGCAGGGGGCGCAAACCGGGGAGCTGTTTTTT
>TRBV11-3|TRBJ2-1|-|once
CASSFNSYNEQFF
TGTGCCAGCAGCTTTAACTCCTACAATGAGCAGTTCTTC
>TRBV7-8|TRBJ1-1|-|-
CASSLDRTEAFF
TGTGCCAGCAGCTTAGATCGGACTGAAGCTTTCTTT
>TRBV5-5|TRBJ2-1|TRBD1|-
CASSPSWDSTYNEQFF
TGTGCCAGCAGCCCATCATGGGACAGTACCTACAATGAGCAGTTCTTC
>TRBV28|TRBJ1-1|-|-
CASSKTAGSAEAFF
TGTGCCAGCAGCAAAACGGCAGGCTCGGCTGAAGCTTTCTTT
>TRBV11-2|TRBJ2-5|-|-
CASSPTAGIQETQYF
TGTGCCAGCAGCCCCACAGCTGGCATCCAAGAGACCCAGTACTTC
>TRBV25-1|TRBJ2-7|-|-
CASSDWGRGRSGEQYF
TGTGCCAGCAGTGATTGGGGCAGGGGGAGGTCCGGCGAGCAGTACTTC
>TRBV15|TRBJ2-1|TRBD2|-
CATSGEYVAGGSILGNEQFF
TGTGCCACCAGCGGGGAATACGTAGCGGGAGGGTCCATCTTAGGGAATGAGCAGTTCTTC
>TRBV6-6|TRBJ1-1|TRBD1|-
CASSRDSLNTEAFF
TGTGCCAGCAGCCGGGACAGCTTGAACACTGAAGCTTTCTTT
>TRBV14|TRBJ1-5|-|-
CASSVGGNQPQHF
TGTGCCAGCAGCGTGGGGGGCAATCAGCCCCAGCATTTT
>TRBV2|TRBJ1-2|-|-
CASSEFRSNYGYTF
TGTGCCAGCAGTGAATTCCGTTCTAACTATGGCTACACCTTC
>TRBV18|TRBJ1-1|-|-
CASSEGRNTEAFF
TGTGCCAGCTCGGAGGGCAGGAACACTGAAGCTTTCTTT
>TRBV18|TRBJ2-2|-|once
CASSGAPRSDTGELFF
TGTGCCAGCTCAGGGGCGCCTCGATCGGACACCGGGGAGCTGTTTTTT
>TRBV7-2|TRBJ1-4|-|-
CASSAGQYATNEKLFF
TGTGCCAGCAGCGCCGGACAGTATGCAACTAATGAAAAACTGTTTTTT
>TRBV27|TRBJ1-1|-|-
CASSLRTRRPPMNTEAFF
TGTGCCAGCAGTTTACGGACCCGACGCCCTCCCATGAACACTGAAGCTTTCTTT
>TRBV5-4|TRBJ2-3|TRBD1|-
CASSLVWGQGGGDTQYF
TGTGCCAGCAGCTTGGTATGGGGACAGGGGGGAGGAGATACGCAGTATTTT
>TRBV5-1|TRBJ2-7|-|-
CASSLGQGWAYEQYF
TGCGCCAGCAGCTTGGGTCAAGGGTGGGCCTACGAGCAGTACTTC
>TRBV7-3|TRBJ1-1|-|few
CASSKTGNTEAFF
TGTGCCAGCAGCAAAACGGGGAACACTGAAGCTTTCTTT